The 30 T cell receptor beta chains listed next were all sequenced from one sample in a study of read filtering for tumor transcriptome and immune sequencing. Molecular barcoded adaptors covering alpha/delta and beta/gamma chains were used on 400 ng RNA. Using its own MiXCR run on the reads, TCRdb lists one record per CDR3 protein. The repertoire has roughly 130,000 distinct CDR3 sequences, 13% of them found once; the top ten carry approximately 9.9%. Material: a population of CD138-negative cells sorted from bone marrow. Source of these receptors: a donor at least 40 years old with multiple myeloma.

This clonotype showed up many times. The genes are TRBV6-1 and TRBJ2-3, with D unresolved. V was pared by 8 bases and J by 0 bases, with 9 bases between. Germline CDR1 is MNHNS and CDR2 is SASEGT. The CDR3 is 13 amino acids. The CDR3: CASAAGSTDTQYF. The CDR3 coding sequence is TGTGCCAGCGCGGCAGGTAGCACAGATACGCAGTATTTT.

There are a few counts of this clonotype. The V and J genes are TRBV6-4 and TRBJ2-5; D is perhaps TRBD2 (7 bases). Trimming cost V 2 bases and J 4 bases, with 14 bases left between them. There are 15 residues in the CDR3. From germline, CDR1 is MRHNA and CDR2 SNTAGT. CDR3 sequence reads: CASSDGYGGLETQYF. CDR3 DNA: TGTGCCAGCAGTGACGGCTACGGGGGGCTAGAGACCCAGTACTTC.

Remarks on this clonotype: It may be a read error: a sequence one base away is much more abundant. This chain links TRBV18 with TRBJ2-3; 9 bases align to TRBD1. The germline V gene encodes CDR1 KGHSH and CDR2 LQKENI. The CDR3 runs 16 residues. Trimming cost V 5 bases and J 3 bases; bases outside gene matches: 9. In DNA form, the CDR3 reads TGTGCCAGCTCATTTTTGGACAGGGGCGCGACAGATACGCAGTATTTT. Its translation: CASSFLDRGATDTQYF. Supplemented by reference TRBV18 and TRBJ2-3, the full variable domain reads NAGVMQNPRHLVRRRGQEARLRCSPMKGHSHVYWYRQLPEEGLKFMVYLQKENIIDESGMPKERFSAEFPKEGPSILRIQQVVRGDSAAYFCASSFLDRGATDTQYFGPGTRLTVL.

A few counts support this clonotype. One end of the junction varies from germline; a read error may be responsible. The rearrangement uses TRBV7-2 and TRBJ2-5; D assignment may be TRBD1 or TRBD2 (5 bases each). Germline-derived CDR1 and CDR2 are SGHTA and FQGNSA. This CDR3 has 15 amino acids. DNA of the CDR3: TGTGCCAGCAGCTTAGGGGACGGGCGGCAAGGGACCCAGTACTTC. It translates to CASSLGDGRQGTQYF. Complete variable domain (other parts from reference TRBV7-2 and TRBJ2-5): GAGVSQSPSNKVTEKGKDVELRCDPISGHTALYWYRQSLGQGLEFLIYFQGNSAPDKSGLPSDRFSAERTGGSVSTLTIQRTQQEDSAVYLCASSLGDGRQGTQYFGPGTRLLVL.

In its sample, this clonotype was seen many times. The J gene is TRBJ2-1, the V gene TRBV15; the D gene is possibly TRBD2 (6 bases). V was clipped by 1 base and J by 0 bases, with 13 bases between them. Germline V gene sequence: CDR1 LNHNV, CDR2 YYDKDF (reference sequence). CDR3 length equals 17 residues. The CDR3 DNA follows: TGTGCCACCAGCAGAGCTTATAGCGGAATCTCCTACAATGAGCAGTTCTTC. Protein: CATSRAYSGISYNEQFF.

This clonotype came up many times. The gene calls are TRBV10-3 and TRBJ1-1, with TRBD1 identical over 8 bases. Trimming cost V 4 bases and J 2 bases; bases outside gene matches: 3. Germline lookup yields CDR1 ENHRY and CDR2 SYGVKD. CDR3 size: 14 residues. This CDR3 reads CAISAGTGNTEAFF. CDR3 bases: TGTGCCATCAGTGCCGGGACAGGAAACACTGAAGCTTTCTTT.

Ten or more counts support this clonotype. This rearrangement joins TRBV13 to TRBJ2-3; D might be TRBD1 or TRBD2, each matching 5 bases. V lost 6 bases, J lost 5 bases, and 21 bases lay in between. Looked up from germline, CDR1 is PRHDT and CDR2 is FYEKMQ (reference sequence). The CDR3 runs 16 residues. CDR3 sequence (DNA): TGTGCCAGCAGAGCTACCGGGACCCCAGGGATAGATACGCAGTATTTT. Encoded protein: CASRATGTPGIDTQYF.

This clonotype has ten or more counts. The chain employs TRBV9 and TRBJ1-1; no reliable D call. Trimming removed 0 bases from V and 0 bases from J, with 6 bases in between. The V gene's germline CDR1 is SGDLS and CDR2 YYNGEE. This CDR3 spans 14 amino acids. In DNA, the CDR3 is TGTGCCAGCAGCGTAGCAGGTATGAACACTGAAGCTTTCTTT. It codes for CASSVAGMNTEAFF.

This clonotype occurred many times. The chain joins TRBV7-9 to TRBJ2-3, with D maybe TRBD2 (6 bases). Trimming took 3 bases from V and 2 from J, leaving 18 bases between them. The germline V gene has CDR1 SEHNR and CDR2 FQNEAQ (reference sequence). The CDR3 totals 17 residues. CDR3 region: CASSFRGGSGATDTQYF. The CDR3 DNA reads as TGTGCCAGCAGCTTCCGGGGAGGTAGCGGAGCCACAGATACGCAGTATTTT.

Remarks on this clonotype: A single base separates this from a much larger clone, so it may be a read error. The conserved closing phenylalanine or tryptophan is absent in this CDR3, likely reflecting a read error. The CDR3 is CASSLGTSGQETQYI. The CDR3 nucleotides are TGCGCCAGCAGCCTAGGGACTAGCGGACAAGAGACCCAGTACATC. The chain recombines TRBV5-1 with TRBJ2-5, with 11 bases aligning to TRBD2. The V segment lost 4 bases and the J segment 2 bases; nucleotides outside the gene matches: 4. CDR3 length equals 15 residues. Looked up from germline, CDR1 is SGHRS and CDR2 is YFSETQ.

In its sample, this clonotype was seen many times. This chain links TRBV20-1 with TRBJ1-2; no definite D call. This CDR3 spans 10 amino acids. Germline-derived CDR1 and CDR2 are DFQATT and SNEGSKA (reference sequence). The ends were cut back, 5 bases at V and 6 bases at J, with 7 bases in the middle. For the CDR3, the DNA is TGCAGTGCTTACAAGGATGGCTACACCTTC. Its translation: CSAYKDGYTF.

In this sample, this clonotype turned up many times. The rearrangement uses TRBV5-1 and TRBJ2-7; 8 positions agree with TRBD2. CDR1 and CDR2 from the germline V gene are SGHRS and YFSETQ. With 2 bases clipped from V and 3 bases from J, the junction kept 7 bases outside the gene matches. The CDR3 sequence is 15 residues long. CDR3 DNA sequence: TGCGCCAGCAGCTTAGGACTAGCAGGAATCTACGAGCAGTACTTC. It encodes CASSLGLAGIYEQYF.

This clonotype was counted between two and nine times. The CDR3 is CASSLVLGQGHEQYF. For the CDR3, the DNA is TGTGCCAGCAGCTTAGTCTTGGGGCAGGGCCACGAGCAGTACTTC. The rearrangement links TRBV7-8 to TRBJ2-7, with D perhaps TRBD1 (5 bases). CDR3 length equals 15 residues. Trimming pared 1 base from V and 5 bases from J, leaving 15 bases between. Per the germline V gene, CDR1 is SGHVS and CDR2 is FQNEAQ.

In this sample, this clonotype turned up a few times. The CDR3 DNA follows: TGTGCCAGCATGGCGGGAGCCGCCTACGAGCAGTACTTC. Amino acids: CASMAGAAYEQYF. The chain is built from TRBV2 and TRBJ2-7, with 7 bases identical to TRBD2. Germline values: CDR1 SNHLY, CDR2 FYNNEI. This CDR3 comprises 13 residues. Trimming removed 7 bases from V and 2 bases from J; junction bases left unmatched: 5.

The chain is built from TRBV6-5 and TRBJ1-1; no clear D gene. The germline CDR1 and CDR2 sequences are MNHEY and SVGAGI. V was trimmed by 7 bases and J by 1 base, leaving 13 bases between them. The CDR3 consists of 14 residues. As DNA, the CDR3 is TGTGCCAGCACCTTTGATAACGGGAACACTGAAGCTTTCTTT. It is translated as CASTFDNGNTEAFF.

The sample holds many counts of this clonotype. The chain links TRBV6-6 to TRBJ2-2, with TRBD2 as a possible D gene (5 bases). Trimming took off 0 bases at V and 0 bases at J, with 8 bases between the two ends. Germline V CDR1 and CDR2: MNHNY, SVGAGI (reference sequence). The CDR3 is 16 amino acids. DNA for the CDR3: TGTGCCAGCAGTTACTCGTTAGCGTCGAACACCGGGGAGCTGTTTTTT. It specifies CASSYSLASNTGELFF.

This clonotype was picked up many times. The V and J genes are TRBV20-1 and TRBJ2-2; no clear D gene. The V end lost 3 bases, the J end lost 4 bases, and 9 bases lay between the germline ends. The CDR3 covers 13 residues. The germline gives CDR1 DFQATT, CDR2 SNEGSKA (reference sequence). CDR3 residues: CSAREHTTGELFF. CDR3 coding DNA: TGCAGTGCTAGGGAACACACCACCGGGGAGCTGTTTTTT.

Of note for this clonotype: It may be a read error: a sequence one base away is much more abundant. DNA for the CDR3: TGTGCCAGCAGTTTAGGAGGCGCGAACACAGATGCGCAGTATTTT. Residues: CASSLGGANTDAQYF. The rearrangement uses TRBV12-3 or TRBV12-4 and TRBJ2-3; D not certain. The CDR3 consists of 15 residues.

This clonotype showed up many times. This chain joins TRBV9 and TRBJ2-3; no clear D gene. Trimming took 0 bases from V and 1 from J, leaving 9 bases between them. Germline CDR1 and CDR2: SGDLS and YYNGEE. The CDR3 runs to 15 residues. The CDR3 is CASSVGPRGTDTQYF. The CDR3 bases are TGTGCCAGCAGCGTAGGTCCCCGGGGCACAGATACGCAGTATTTT.

The chain has TRBV29-1 and TRBJ2-5; 9 nucleotides match TRBD1. This CDR3 contains 14 residues. The J segment lost 2 bases and the V segment lost 7 bases, leaving 8 bases of the junction unmatched. Germline-derived CDR1 and CDR2 are SQVTM and ANQGSEA. For the CDR3, the DNA is TGCAGCGCCCGGACAGGGGTACTTCAAGAGACCCAGTACTTC. Its protein product is CSARTGVLQETQYF. Complete variable domain (other parts from reference TRBV29-1 and TRBJ2-5): SAVISQKPSRDICQRGTSLTIQCQVDSQVTMMFWYRQQPGQSLTLIATANQGSEATYESGFVIDKFPISRPNLTFSTLTVSNMSPEDSSIYLCSARTGVLQETQYFGPGTRLLVL.

In this sample, this clonotype turned up a few times. A junction end diverges from the germline sequence, so it may reflect a read error. The chain is built from TRBV10-3 and TRBJ1-1; no clear D. The V gene's germline CDR1 is ENHRY and CDR2 SYGVKD. This CDR3 comprises 11 residues. In nucleotides, the CDR3 is TGTGCCATCAAGAAGAACACTGAAGCTTACTTT. As protein: CAIKKNTEAYF.

This clonotype came up many times. V usage is TRBV18 and J usage is TRBJ2-1; D may be TRBD1 (8 bases). This CDR3 region has 16 residues. Germline CDR1 and CDR2: KGHSH and LQKENI. Between the trimmed V and J ends, which lost 6 bases and 10 bases, there was a span of 25 bases. The CDR3 loop reads CASSSSRGRGAGEQFF. The DNA for the CDR3 is TGTGCCAGCTCGTCTTCCAGGGGGCGCGGAGCGGGGGAGCAGTTCTTC. Supplemented by reference TRBV18 and TRBJ2-1, the full variable domain reads NAGVMQNPRHLVRRRGQEARLRCSPMKGHSHVYWYRQLPEEGLKFMVYLQKENIIDESGMPKERFSAEFPKEGPSILRIQQVVRGDSAAYFCASSSSRGRGAGEQFFGPGTRLTVL.

This clonotype was seen many times. The rearrangement links TRBV20-1 to TRBJ1-5; 11 positions match TRBD1. The length of the CDR3 is 19 residues. V shed 1 base and J 0 bases; nucleotides not matched to a gene: 11. Germline CDR1 is DFQATT and CDR2 is SNEGSKA (reference sequence). The CDR3 region has the DNA TGCAGTGCTAGAGCCCCGCGGGGACAGGGGGAATATAGCAATCAGCCCCAGCATTTT. This gives the protein CSARAPRGQGEYSNQPQHF.

V usage is TRBV5-1 and J usage is TRBJ2-7; 12 bases are a match to TRBD2. V lost 0 bases, J lost 5 bases, and 3 bases stayed unmatched. This CDR3 region has 15 residues. Germline values: CDR1 SGHRS, CDR2 YFSETQ. The CDR3 here is CASSLGTSGNHEQYF. CDR3 coding DNA: TGCGCCAGCAGCTTGGGGACTAGCGGGAACCACGAGCAGTACTTC.

This clonotype appeared a few times. J is TRBJ2-5 and V is TRBV6-1; the D gene is possibly TRBD2 (5 bases). CDR1 and CDR2 from the germline V gene are MNHNS and SASEGT. V was trimmed by 0 bases and J by 5 bases, leaving 13 bases between them. The CDR3 covers 15 residues. The CDR3 loop is CASSEAGDVWETQYF. The DNA of the CDR3 is TGTGCCAGCAGTGAAGCGGGAGATGTTTGGGAGACCCAGTACTTC.

This clonotype has at least ten counts. The V gene is TRBV5-1, the J gene TRBJ2-3, with TRBD1 matching 8 bases. With 3 bases clipped from V and 4 bases from J, the junction kept 4 bases outside the gene matches. The CDR3 length is 14 residues. The germline CDR1 and CDR2 sequences are SGHRS and YFSETQ. CDR3 nucleotides: TGCGCCAGCAGCTCTCGGACAGGGTCAGATACGCAGTATTTT. It yields the protein CASSSRTGSDTQYF.

On this clonotype: A much bigger clone sits one base away, suggesting this may be a read error. The J gene is TRBJ2-1, the V gene TRBV15; no clear D gene. The length of the CDR3 is 14 residues. Trimming removed 1 base at V and 6 bases at J, with 10 bases between. Germline V gene data show CDR1 as LNHNV and CDR2 as YYDKDF (reference sequence). CDR3: CATSRVEDGNEQFF. The CDR3 coding sequence is TGTGCCACCAGCAGAGTTGAGGACGGCAATGAGCAGTTCTTC.

In this sample, this clonotype turned up many times. The chain carries TRBV6-2 or TRBV6-3 and TRBJ2-1, with 8 bases matching TRBD1. The CDR3 has 14 amino acids. The germline CDR1 and CDR2 sequences are MNHEY and SVGEGT. The V segment lost 7 bases and the J segment 9 bases; nucleotides outside the gene matches: 11. The CDR3 DNA sequence: TGTGCCAGCATGTCACGGGACAGGCTTTCTGAGCAGTTCTTC. The encoded protein is CASMSRDRLSEQFF.

This clonotype was found a few times. The chain links TRBV4-2 to TRBJ1-1; no clear D. Trimming left V 3 bases short and J 7 bases short, with 12 bases between. CDR1 and CDR2 from the germline V gene are LGHNA and YNFKEQ. This CDR3 has 13 residues. CDR3 nucleotides: TGTGCCAGCAGCCAGACGGCCGGCATTGAAGCTTTCTTT. Its translation is CASSQTAGIEAFF.

This clonotype occurred many times. The chain has TRBV11-2 and TRBJ2-1, with TRBD2 identical over 10 bases. The CDR3 totals 16 residues. Germline V gene sequence: CDR1 SGHAT, CDR2 FQNNGV. V dropped 5 bases and J dropped 2; count of bases not matched to a gene: 6. The CDR3 region is CASSDGTSGTYNEQFF. The CDR3 bases are TGTGCCAGCAGCGACGGTACTAGCGGGACCTACAATGAGCAGTTCTTC.